Following are 17 T cell receptor beta chains from one sample sequenced in a study of T cell repertoires in cytomegalovirus infection. TCRdb reprocessed the reads via MiXCR and lists one record per CDR3 protein. The table lists about 180,000 distinct CDR3 sequences, about 15% of them singletons. Sequenced input: PBMCs. All receptors come from a human donor in good health (CMV status not recorded). Some clones in this sample may be carry-over from other donors' samples.

This clonotype was recorded many times. The V call is TRBV7-6, the J call TRBJ2-2; tentatively, D is TRBD1 or TRBD2 (5 bases each). The V end lost 5 bases, the J end lost 4 bases, and 14 bases lay between the germline ends. Per germline, CDR1 SGHVS and CDR2 FNYEAQ. The CDR3 spans 15 residues. The DNA of the CDR3 is TGTGCCAGCAGCCCCTTGGTCGGGGCCACCGGGGAGCTGTTTTTT. Translation gives CASSPLVGATGELFF.

For the CDR3, the DNA is TGCGCCAGCAGCTTGGGGGGTTTAGGGGACGCTGAAGCTTTCTTT. Translated, it gives CASSLGGLGDAEAFF. The chain is built from TRBV5-1 and TRBJ1-1, with D perhaps matching TRBD1 (5 bases). The CDR3 is 15 residues long. Trimming pared 0 bases from V and 6 bases from J, leaving 15 bases between. Germline CDR1 and CDR2: SGHRS and YFSETQ.

Many counts were recorded for this clonotype. This rearrangement joins TRBV27 to TRBJ2-7; D is undetermined. Deletions cut 0 bases from V and 0 bases from J, with 6 bases between. This CDR3 comprises 14 residues. Germline values: CDR1 MNHEY, CDR2 SMNVEV (reference sequence). The CDR3 bases are TGTGCCAGCAGTTTATCCCCCAACTCCTACGAGCAGTACGTC. This codes for CASSLSPNSYEQYV.

The V gene is TRBV19, the J gene TRBJ1-1; tentatively, D is TRBD1 (5 bases). There are 15 residues in the CDR3. The V gene's germline CDR1 is LNHDA and CDR2 SQIVND (reference sequence). Trimming took 5 bases from V and 5 from J, leaving 18 bases between them. The CDR3 here is CASSPLREVLTEAFF. CDR3 in DNA: TGTGCCAGTAGTCCCCTCAGGGAGGTTTTGACTGAAGCTTTCTTT.

This clonotype was recorded a few times. The J gene is TRBJ1-5, the V gene TRBV13; 8 bases fit TRBD1. CDR3 length: 14 amino acids. The J segment lost 6 bases and the V segment lost 6 bases, leaving 7 bases of the junction unmatched. Germline V gene sequence: CDR1 PRHDT, CDR2 FYEKMQ (reference sequence). The CDR3 protein is CASSFRGLGQPQHF. As DNA, the CDR3 is TGTGCCAGCAGTTTCAGGGGGCTGGGTCAGCCCCAGCATTTT.

In its sample, this clonotype was seen many times. V usage is TRBV7-2 and J usage is TRBJ1-5; TRBD1 might be the D (6 bases). The V and J ends lost 4 bases and 2 bases respectively, with 9 bases between them. Germline-derived CDR1 and CDR2 are SGHTA and FQGNSA. This CDR3 region has 14 residues. This CDR3 reads CASSSRQGNQPQHF. Here the CDR3 DNA reads TGTGCCAGCAGCTCCCGACAGGGCAATCAGCCCCAGCATTTT.

The V call is TRBV19, the J call TRBJ1-1, with D perhaps TRBD1 (6 bases). The CDR3 spans 13 residues. V was pared by 8 bases and J by 0 bases, with 10 bases between. CDR1 is LNHDA, CDR2 SQIVND, per germline (reference sequence). The CDR3 loop is CASRTALNTEAFF. The DNA of the CDR3 is TGTGCCAGTCGGACAGCCTTGAACACTGAAGCTTTCTTT.

The CDR3 is CASTADFGNEQFF. CDR3 DNA sequence: TGTGCCAGTACCGCAGACTTCGGGAATGAGCAGTTCTTC. The V and J genes are TRBV19 and TRBJ2-1; D call uncertain. Trimming pared 7 bases from V and 7 bases from J, leaving 14 bases between. The CDR3 is 13 amino acids. CDR1 is LNHDA and CDR2 is SQIVND in the germline V gene (reference sequence).

This clonotype was seen many times. The J gene is TRBJ2-1, the V gene TRBV29-1; a weak D match, TRBD2 (6 bases). Trimming left V 8 bases short and J 8 bases short, with 13 bases between. The CDR3 has 11 amino acids. Germline assignment: CDR1 SQVTM and CDR2 ANQGSEA. The CDR3, as DNA: TGCAGCCCAGGGTGGGGGGATGAGCAGTTCTTC. Protein product: CSPGWGDEQFF.

Turning to this clonotype: A much larger clone is a single base away; this may be a read error. Written as DNA, the CDR3 is TGTGCCCGCCAGGGGGAGGTCGCTGGGGAGCAGTTCTTC. It is translated as CARQGEVAGEQFF. This chain uses TRBV2 with TRBJ2-1; a weak D match, TRBD1 (7 bases). The length of the CDR3 is 13 residues. Germline V gives CDR1 SNHLY, CDR2 FYNNEI. Trimming pared 11 bases from V and 10 bases from J, leaving 21 bases between.

This clonotype was observed at least ten times. J is TRBJ2-2 and V is TRBV7-2, with D possibly TRBD2 on 5 matching bases. The germline V and J ends were trimmed by 0 bases and 0 bases, with 11 bases remaining between them. Germline V gives CDR1 SGHTA, CDR2 FQGNSA. CDR3 length: 17 amino acids. CDR3 sequence (DNA): TGTGCCAGCAGCTTAGCTGGTCGGGAACCGAACACCGGGGAGCTGTTTTTT. Protein sequence: CASSLAGREPNTGELFF.

This clonotype was observed at least ten times. The chain carries TRBV28 and TRBJ2-7; TRBD2 aligns across 8 bases. The CDR3 has 19 amino acids. Germline CDR1 is MDHEN and CDR2 is SYDVKM. Unmatched junction bases numbered 21, after V lost 5 bases and J lost 3 bases. CDR3 sequence: CASSPVSTSGPRPVYEQYF. The CDR3 DNA reads as TGTGCCAGCAGTCCAGTCAGCACTAGCGGTCCAAGGCCGGTCTACGAGCAGTACTTC.

This clonotype came up a few times. The V call is TRBV4-1, the J call TRBJ2-7, with 7 bases matching TRBD1. V lost 1 base to trimming and J lost 6 bases; unmatched junction nucleotides: 9. The CDR3 sequence is 15 residues long. CDR1 is MGHRA and CDR2 is YSYEKL in the germline V gene. The CDR3 bases are TGCGCCAGCAGCCAAGGTCCGGGACAGAGGACCGAGCAGTACTTC. Translating it yields CASSQGPGQRTEQYF.

This clonotype showed up many times. The rearrangement joins TRBV7-2 to TRBJ2-3; TRBD1 agrees at 10 bases. J lost 7 bases, V lost 5 bases, and 9 bases had no gene match. Germline CDR1 SGHTA, CDR2 FQGNSA. This CDR3 has 15 residues. CDR3 residues: CASSQSGTGDNTQYF. CDR3 in DNA: TGTGCCAGCAGCCAATCCGGGACAGGGGATAATACGCAGTATTTT.

This clonotype was picked up a small number of times. V gene TRBV7-2 combines with J gene TRBJ1-5; D is possibly TRBD1 (6 bases). V gave up 2 bases and J gave up 4 bases, with 12 bases separating them. CDR3 length: 15 amino acids. The V gene's germline CDR1 is SGHTA and CDR2 FQGNSA. The CDR3 DNA reads as TGTGCCAGCAGCTTATCCCCAGGGGAGAATCAGCCCCAGCATTTT. This sequence encodes CASSLSPGENQPQHF.

The sample holds many counts of this clonotype. The chain has TRBV7-3 and TRBJ2-7, with 7 bases aligning to TRBD2. Germline CDR1 and CDR2: SGHTA and FQGTGA. CDR3 length equals 13 residues. V was pared by 0 bases and J by 9 bases, with 5 bases of the junction left unmatched. Written as DNA, the CDR3 is TGTGCCAGCAGCTTAACCGGAGCGGGGCTGCAGTACTTC. It specifies CASSLTGAGLQYF.

This chain connects TRBV4-3 to TRBJ1-3; possible D gene TRBD1, 6 bases. Germline V gene sequence: CDR1 LGHNA, CDR2 YSLEER. V lost 0 bases and J lost 1, with 10 bases in between. This CDR3 is built from 16 residues. The CDR3, as DNA: TGCGCCAGCAGCCAAGATGGGCAGGGGTCTGGAAACACCATATATTTT. It translates to CASSQDGQGSGNTIYF.